The source of this T cell receptor beta chain is a study of blood T cell repertoires in COVID-19 (dated by TCRdb to the early 2020s). For the study in its entirety: Samples covering the acute and convalescent phases of COVID-19 were provided by collaborators in the United States, Italy and Spain. The repertoires were released in a freely available public database meant as a resource for research on the immune response to SARS-CoV-2. The material from the prospective study consisted of cDNA or gDNA derived from T cells, B-cell-depleted T cells, or PBMCs. Samples were obtained from the ongoing ImmuneRACE study (first 160 participants) and from about 1,300 subjects provided by 6 global collaborators. Where available, HLA class I and class II types were taken from metadata supplied by the sample provider and were not determined by assay-based typing. Sample metadata almost always included a de-identified subject ID, COVID-19 status, age in years and sex. The dataset comprised deeply sampled blood TCRbeta repertoires from subjects exposed to, actively infected with, or recovered from COVID-19.

The CDR3 holds 14 amino acids from the cysteine to the phenylalanine. The CDR3 DNA has 42 bases and is translated from base 1. CDR1 and CDR2 were assigned from the germline V gene as KGHSH and LQKENI. The germline ends are 8 bases apart after V is trimmed by 0 bases and J by 3 bases. With regard to this clone: Its target antigen remains unknown. No qualities accompany the bases; no much larger clone lies one base away.

The collaborating institutions used their own protocols to collect whole blood in K2EDTA tubes. For TCRbeta analysis, collaborators shipped samples in one of three forms: frozen whole blood, isolated PBMCs, or DNA extracted from either of those sample types. TCRbeta CDR3 regions were amplified from genomic DNA using the immunoSEQ Assay, a bias-controlled multiplex PCR. The original methods were these. Nucleated cell counts per sample were estimated from amplification of reference gene primers within the assay. To quantify the absolute abundance of each unique TCRbeta CDR3 rearrangement, sequence reads were collapsed and filtered. Productive Simpson clonality was computed per sample as the square root of Simpson's diversity index over productive rearrangements. Drawn from immuneACCESS, this table holds only the in-frame rearrangements with V and J called that TCRdb kept. Clones are partly lost; checked studies trace under half to an unresolved V gene and leave the rest unexplained. V, J and clone size are those of that table, while D and trimming were read from the DNA. The sample has roughly 18,000 clones on record, about 89% of them singletons. The ten largest make up 6.5% to 9.5% of the sample.

General conclusions and limits of the study: The amount of clinical and demographic metadata varied by source and participant and was provided uncurated.

What was sequenced was peripheral blood. The chain uses TRBV18 and TRBJ2-5, with TRBD1 as a weak D call on 5 bases. The sequence was obtained from a woman aged 55-69 years with active COVID-19. CDR3 region: CASSPPETEETQYF. In nucleotide form, the sequence is TGTGCCAGCTCACCACCGGAGACAGAAGAGACCCAGTACTTC. This CDR3, with the reference TRBV18 and TRBJ2-5 proteins standing in past its ends, gives the full variable domain NAGVMQNPRHLVRRRGQEARLRCSPMKGHSHVYWYRQLPEEGLKFMVYLQKENIIDESGMPKERFSAEFPKEGPSILRIQQVVRGDSAAYFCASSPPETEETQYFGPGTRLLVL.